This is a list of T cell receptor beta chains from one sample in a study of OX40 agonist ivuxolimab in advanced cancers. TCRdb's copy holds only in-frame clones and misses some; the assay was immunoSEQ multiplex PCR. Here the sample spans roughly 80,000 clones, roughly 90% being singletons. The starting material was CD4+ or CD8+ T cells sorted from blood, obtained in a trial of the OX40 agonist ivuxolimab. The receptors come from an adult with an advanced solid tumor such as melanoma, head and neck, liver or kidney cancer. Each CDR3 is given with its conserved first and last residue. Fields, in order: V gene, clone size, J gene, D gene, CDR3 protein, CDR3 DNA. The D gene is left open where the match is weak. Clone size is stated in some rows and not others, as once, few, many or a class when expanded.

TRBV5-1,-,TRBJ2-1,TRBD1,CASSFRDREYNEQFF,TGCGCCAGCAGCTTCCGGGACAGGGAATATAATGAGCAGTTCTTC
TRBV5-1,-,TRBJ2-1,-,CASSHGSSYNEQFF,TGCGCCAGCAGTCACGGTAGCTCCTACAATGAGCAGTTCTTC
TRBV27,-,TRBJ2-7,TRBD1,CASSQDRKAYEQYF,TGCGCCAGCAGTCAGGACAGGAAAGCCTACGAGCAGTACTTC
TRBV19,-,TRBJ2-5,TRBD2,CASSIEGTSEETQYF,TGTGCCAGTAGTATAGAGGGGACTAGCGAAGAGACCCAGTACTTC
TRBV7-2,-,TRBJ2-2,-,CASRRDSNTGELFF,TGTGCCAGCCGCCGGGATTCGAACACCGGGGAGCTGTTTTTT
TRBV5-4,-,TRBJ2-5,TRBD2,CASASASGTQETQYF,TGTGCCAGCGCCTCCGCTAGCGGGACCCAAGAGACCCAGTACTTC
TRBV18,-,TRBJ2-2,-,CASSPWSARNTGELFF,TGTGCCAGCTCCCCCTGGTCAGCGAGGAACACCGGGGAGCTGTTTTTT
TRBV19,-,TRBJ1-1,-,CASSGGRATEAFF,TGTGCCAGTAGTGGAGGGAGGGCCACTGAAGCTTTCTTT
TRBV15,-,TRBJ1-5,TRBD1,CATSRDQGQGFQPQHF,TGTGCCACCAGCAGAGATCAGGGACAGGGTTTTCAGCCCCAGCATTTT
TRBV2,once,TRBJ1-1,-,CATQRQRNTEAFF,TGTGCCACACAGAGGCAGAGAAACACTGAAGCTTTCTTT
TRBV4-2,once,TRBJ1-2,-,CASSQDQANYGYTF,TGTGCCAGCAGCCAAGATCAAGCGAACTATGGCTACACCTTC
TRBV2,few,TRBJ1-5,-,CASSELQGRQPQHF,TGTGCCAGCAGTGAACTTCAGGGCCGTCAGCCCCAGCATTTT
TRBV5-1,once,TRBJ1-5,TRBD1,CASSWTGDQPQHF,TGCGCCAGCAGCTGGACAGGAGATCAGCCCCAGCATTTT
TRBV5-8,-,TRBJ1-4,-,CASSLYPGLEGEKLFF,TGTGCCAGCAGCCTGTATCCCGGGCTAGAGGGTGAAAAACTGTTTTTT
TRBV28,-,TRBJ2-7,-,CASSPGQGPYEQYF,TGTGCCAGCAGTCCCGGCCAGGGGCCCTACGAGCAGTACTTC
TRBV25-1,-,TRBJ1-4,-,CASSLWVGVEKLFF,TGTGCCAGCAGCCTTTGGGTGGGAGTTGAAAAACTGTTTTTT
TRBV5-1,once,TRBJ2-6,-,CASSPTTGLSGANVLTF,TGCGCCAGCAGCCCCACCACGGGGCTTTCTGGGGCCAACGTCCTGACTTTC
TRBV5-8,-,TRBJ1-2,-,CASSSWGLNGYTF,TGTGCCAGCAGCTCGTGGGGGCTCAATGGCTACACCTTC
TRBV30,-,TRBJ1-6,-,CAWTDFGRGEDSPLHF,TGTGCCTGGACCGACTTCGGAAGGGGGGAGGATTCACCCCTCCACTTT
TRBV6-1,-,TRBJ2-7,-,CASRDPRYYEQYF,TGTGCCAGCAGGGACCCTAGGTACTACGAGCAGTACTTC
TRBV6-6,-,TRBJ2-7,TRBD1,CASSRPPGQGDEQYF,TGTGCCAGCAGCCGCCCCCCGGGACAGGGGGACGAGCAGTACTTC
TRBV5-8,once,TRBJ2-1,-,CASSLGAAEGNNEQFF,TGTGCCAGCAGCTTGGGGGCCGCAGAGGGGAACAATGAGCAGTTCTTC
TRBV5-6,-,TRBJ2-5,-,CASTANKSPEETQYF,TGTGCCAGCACTGCGAATAAAAGCCCCGAAGAGACCCAGTACTTC
TRBV7-9,-,TRBJ2-1,TRBD2,CASSRDYTVSEQFF,TGTGCCAGCAGCCGGGACTATACCGTAAGTGAGCAGTTCTTC
TRBV7-2,-,TRBJ1-1,TRBD1,CASSPRGGSTEAFF,TGTGCCAGCAGCCCCAGGGGGGGGTCCACTGAAGCTTTCTTT
TRBV14,-,TRBJ2-7,TRBD1,CASSHLRTGAYEQYF,TGTGCCAGCAGCCATCTTAGGACAGGGGCCTACGAGCAGTACTTC
TRBV6-1,-,TRBJ1-4,-,CASSSGQNEKLFF,TGTGCCAGCAGTTCTGGACAGAATGAAAAACTGTTTTTT
TRBV4-1,few,TRBJ2-5,TRBD1,CASSLEKGQGQETQYF,TGCGCCAGCAGCCTAGAAAAGGGACAGGGACAAGAGACCCAGTACTTC
TRBV2,-,TRBJ2-7,TRBD2,CASTKSGSFNEQYF,TGTGCCAGCACTAAGAGCGGGAGCTTCAACGAGCAGTACTTC
TRBV2,-,TRBJ2-5,-,CASSARQIQETQYF,TGTGCCAGCAGCGCCCGTCAGATACAAGAGACCCAGTACTTC
TRBV7-2,-,TRBJ2-1,-,CASSLARDTYNEQFF,TGTGCCAGCAGCTTGGCCCGCGATACCTACAATGAGCAGTTCTTC
TRBV2,few,TRBJ1-1,-,CASSSEGNTEAFF,TGTGCCAGCTCTAGCGAGGGGAACACTGAAGCTTTCTTT
TRBV7-9,-,TRBJ2-3,-,CASSQNSGDTQYF,TGTGCCAGCAGCCAAAATTCAGGCGATACGCAGTATTTT
TRBV7-2,-,TRBJ2-3,-,CASSFQETDTQYF,TGTGCCAGCAGCTTCCAGGAGACAGATACGCAGTATTTT
TRBV9,-,TRBJ2-1,-,CASSVGLVESNEQFF,TGTGCCAGCAGCGTAGGTCTAGTCGAGTCCAATGAGCAGTTCTTC
TRBV19,once,TRBJ2-2,-,CASRDPGRTGELFF,TGTGCCAGCCGGGACCCCGGAAGGACCGGGGAGCTGTTTTTT